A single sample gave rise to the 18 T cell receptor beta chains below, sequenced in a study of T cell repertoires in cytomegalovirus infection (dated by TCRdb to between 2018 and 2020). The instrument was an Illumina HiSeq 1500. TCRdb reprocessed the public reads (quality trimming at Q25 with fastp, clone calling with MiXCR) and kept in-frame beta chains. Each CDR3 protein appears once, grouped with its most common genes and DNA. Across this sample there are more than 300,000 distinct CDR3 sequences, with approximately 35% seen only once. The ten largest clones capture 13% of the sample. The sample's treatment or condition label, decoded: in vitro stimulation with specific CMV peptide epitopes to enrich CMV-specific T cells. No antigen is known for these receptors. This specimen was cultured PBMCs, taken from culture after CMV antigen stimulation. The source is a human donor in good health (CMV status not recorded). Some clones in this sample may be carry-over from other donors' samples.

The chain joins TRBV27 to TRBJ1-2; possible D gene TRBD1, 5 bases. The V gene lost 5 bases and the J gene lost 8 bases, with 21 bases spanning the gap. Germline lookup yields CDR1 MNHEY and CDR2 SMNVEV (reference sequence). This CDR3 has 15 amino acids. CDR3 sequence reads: CASSQNLPGRHGYTF. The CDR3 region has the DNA TGTGCCAGCAGTCAAAACCTTCCGGGGCGACACGGCTACACCTTC.

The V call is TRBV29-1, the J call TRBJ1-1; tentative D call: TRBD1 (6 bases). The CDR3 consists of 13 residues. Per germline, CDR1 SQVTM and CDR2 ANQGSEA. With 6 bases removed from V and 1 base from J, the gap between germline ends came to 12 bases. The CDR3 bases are TGCAGCGTCTGGACAGTTTCGAACACTGAAGCTTTCTTT. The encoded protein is CSVWTVSNTEAFF.

The CDR3 spells CASSLEQAANYGYTF. CDR3 bases: TGTGCCAGCAGCTTGGAGCAGGCCGCTAACTATGGCTACACCTTC. J is TRBJ1-2 and V is TRBV5-4, with D hard to call. Germline V gene sequence: CDR1 SGHNT, CDR2 YYREEE (reference sequence). This CDR3 is built from 15 residues. Trimming took off 0 bases at V and 0 bases at J, with 9 bases between the two ends.

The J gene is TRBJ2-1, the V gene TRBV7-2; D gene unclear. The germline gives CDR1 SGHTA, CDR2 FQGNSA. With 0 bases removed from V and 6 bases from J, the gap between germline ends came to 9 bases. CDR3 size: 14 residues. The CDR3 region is CASSLATLSNEQFF. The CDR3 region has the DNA TGTGCCAGCAGCTTAGCTACCCTCTCCAATGAGCAGTTCTTC.

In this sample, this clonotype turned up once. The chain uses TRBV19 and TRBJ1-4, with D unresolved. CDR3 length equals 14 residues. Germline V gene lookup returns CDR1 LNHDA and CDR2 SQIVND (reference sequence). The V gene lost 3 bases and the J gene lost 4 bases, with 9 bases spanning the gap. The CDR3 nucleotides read TGTGCCAGTAGTATGGCGGGGTTTAATGAAAAACTGTTTTTT. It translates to CASSMAGFNEKLFF.

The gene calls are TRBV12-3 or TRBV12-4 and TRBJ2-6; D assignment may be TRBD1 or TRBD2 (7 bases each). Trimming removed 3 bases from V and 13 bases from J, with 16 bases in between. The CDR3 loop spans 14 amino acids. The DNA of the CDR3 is TGTGCCAGCAGTTTTTCAGGGGGGGACAAGGTCCTGACTTTC. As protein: CASSFSGGDKVLTF.

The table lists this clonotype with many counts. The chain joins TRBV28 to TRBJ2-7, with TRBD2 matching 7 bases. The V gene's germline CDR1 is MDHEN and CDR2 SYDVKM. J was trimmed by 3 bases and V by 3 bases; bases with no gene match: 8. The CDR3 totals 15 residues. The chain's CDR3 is CASSLGTTSLYEQYF. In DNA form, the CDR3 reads TGTGCCAGCAGTTTGGGGACTACCAGCCTCTACGAGCAGTACTTC.

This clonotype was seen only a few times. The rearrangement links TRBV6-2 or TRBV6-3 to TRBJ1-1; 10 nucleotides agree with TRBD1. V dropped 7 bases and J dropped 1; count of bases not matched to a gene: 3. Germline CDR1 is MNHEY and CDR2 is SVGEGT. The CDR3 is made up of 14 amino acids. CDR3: CASIRDRGNTEAFF. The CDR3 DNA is TGTGCCAGCATCCGGGACAGGGGGAACACTGAAGCTTTCTTT.

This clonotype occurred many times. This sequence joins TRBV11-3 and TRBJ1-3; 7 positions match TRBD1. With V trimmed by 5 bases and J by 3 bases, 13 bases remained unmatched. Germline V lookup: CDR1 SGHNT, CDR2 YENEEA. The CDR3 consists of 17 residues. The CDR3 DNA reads TGTGCCAGCAGCGTTGGCGAAGGCAGGGGGATTGGAAACACCATATATTTT. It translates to CASSVGEGRGIGNTIYF.

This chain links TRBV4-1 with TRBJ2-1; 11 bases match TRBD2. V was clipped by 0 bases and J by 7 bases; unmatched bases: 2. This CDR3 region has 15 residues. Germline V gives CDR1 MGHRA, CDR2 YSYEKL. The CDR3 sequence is CASSQDRTSGNEQFF. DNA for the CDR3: TGCGCCAGCAGCCAAGATCGGACTAGCGGGAATGAGCAGTTCTTC.

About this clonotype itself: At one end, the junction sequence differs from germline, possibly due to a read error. The CDR3 DNA is TGTGCCCGCAGTCTGGGGACTAGCGGATACAATGAGCAGTTCTTC. This codes for CARSLGTSGYNEQFF. The rearrangement uses TRBV5-4 and TRBJ2-1; 11 bases match TRBD2. Germline CDR1 is SGHNT and CDR2 is YYREEE (reference sequence). The CDR3 sequence is 15 residues long.

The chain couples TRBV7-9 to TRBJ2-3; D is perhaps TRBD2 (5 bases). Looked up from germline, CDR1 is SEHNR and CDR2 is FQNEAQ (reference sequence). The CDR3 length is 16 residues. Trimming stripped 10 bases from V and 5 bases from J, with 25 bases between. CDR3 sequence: CATTALHRGSQDTQYF. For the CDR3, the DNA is TGTGCCACCACAGCCCTCCACCGGGGTAGTCAAGATACGCAGTATTTT.

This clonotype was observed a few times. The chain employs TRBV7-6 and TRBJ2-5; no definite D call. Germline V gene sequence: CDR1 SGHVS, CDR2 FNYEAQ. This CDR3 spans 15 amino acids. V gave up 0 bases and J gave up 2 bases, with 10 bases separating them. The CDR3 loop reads CASSLASTRQETQYF. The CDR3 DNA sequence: TGTGCCAGCAGCTTAGCATCAACGAGGCAAGAGACCCAGTACTTC.

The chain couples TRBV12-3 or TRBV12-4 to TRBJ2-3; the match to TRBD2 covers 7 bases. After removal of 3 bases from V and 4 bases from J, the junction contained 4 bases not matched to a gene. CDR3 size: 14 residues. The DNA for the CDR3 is TGTGCCAGCAGTTTCCTGCGGGAGTCAGATACGCAGTATTTT. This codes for CASSFLRESDTQYF.

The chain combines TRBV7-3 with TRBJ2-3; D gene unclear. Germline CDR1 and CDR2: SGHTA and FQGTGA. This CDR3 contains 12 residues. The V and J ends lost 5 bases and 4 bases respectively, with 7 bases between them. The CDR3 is CASSNEPDTQYF. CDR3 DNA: TGTGCCAGCAGCAACGAACCAGATACGCAGTATTTT.

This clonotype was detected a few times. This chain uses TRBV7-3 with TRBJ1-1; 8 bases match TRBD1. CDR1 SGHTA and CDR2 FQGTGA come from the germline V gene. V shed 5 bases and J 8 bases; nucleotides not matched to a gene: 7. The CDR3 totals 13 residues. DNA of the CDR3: TGTGCCAGCAGCCCTGGACAGGGTTTAGAAGCTTTCTTT. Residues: CASSPGQGLEAFF.

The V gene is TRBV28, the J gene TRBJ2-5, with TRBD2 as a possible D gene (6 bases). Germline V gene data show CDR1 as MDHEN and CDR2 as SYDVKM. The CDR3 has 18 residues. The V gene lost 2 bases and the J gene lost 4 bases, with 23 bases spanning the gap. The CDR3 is CASSLRIGGTVRGETQYF. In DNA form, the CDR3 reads TGTGCCAGCAGTTTAAGGATTGGCGGGACCGTTCGGGGAGAGACCCAGTACTTC.

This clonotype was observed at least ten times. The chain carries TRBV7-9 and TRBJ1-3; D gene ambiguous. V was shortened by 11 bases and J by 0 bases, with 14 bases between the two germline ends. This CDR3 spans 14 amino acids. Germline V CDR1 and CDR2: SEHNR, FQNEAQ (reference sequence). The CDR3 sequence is CAERAANSGNTIYF. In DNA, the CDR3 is TGTGCCGAGAGGGCGGCCAACTCTGGAAACACCATATATTTT.